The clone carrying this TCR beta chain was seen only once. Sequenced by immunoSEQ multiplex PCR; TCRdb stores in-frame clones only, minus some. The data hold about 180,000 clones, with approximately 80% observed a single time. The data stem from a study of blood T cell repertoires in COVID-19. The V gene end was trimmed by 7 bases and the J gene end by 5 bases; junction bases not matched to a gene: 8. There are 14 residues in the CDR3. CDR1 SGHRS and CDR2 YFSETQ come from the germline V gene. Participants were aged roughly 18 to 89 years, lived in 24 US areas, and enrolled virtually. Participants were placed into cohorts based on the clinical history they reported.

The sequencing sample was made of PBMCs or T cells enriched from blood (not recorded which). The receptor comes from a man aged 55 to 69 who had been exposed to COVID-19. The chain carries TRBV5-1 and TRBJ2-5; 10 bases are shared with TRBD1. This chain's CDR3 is CASRRDRGFETQYF. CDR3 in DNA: TGCGCCAGCCGCCGGGACAGGGGTTTCGAGACCCAGTACTTC.